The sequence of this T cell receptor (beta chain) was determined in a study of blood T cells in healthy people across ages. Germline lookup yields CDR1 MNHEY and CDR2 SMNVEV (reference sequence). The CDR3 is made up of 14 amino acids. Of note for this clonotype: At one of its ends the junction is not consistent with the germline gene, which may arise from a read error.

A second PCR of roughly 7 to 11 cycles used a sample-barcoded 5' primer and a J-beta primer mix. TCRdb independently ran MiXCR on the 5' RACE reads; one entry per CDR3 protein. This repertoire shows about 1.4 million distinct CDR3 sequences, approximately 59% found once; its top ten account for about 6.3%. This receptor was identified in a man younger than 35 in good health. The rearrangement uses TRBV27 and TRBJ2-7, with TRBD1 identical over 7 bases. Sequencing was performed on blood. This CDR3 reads CASNIQGPNYKQYF. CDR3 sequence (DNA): TGTGCCAGCAATATACAGGGGCCGAACTACAAGCAGTACTTC.